The present TCR beta chain was sequenced within a study of T cells in narcolepsy. Whole-study context: Donors had narcolepsy type 1 or type 2, or were healthy controls.

The CDR3 is made up of 17 amino acids. Germline values: CDR1 MNHEY, CDR2 SMNVEV (reference sequence). V shed 4 bases and J 1 base; nucleotides not matched to a gene: 12. In the case of this clone: The target antigen is unknown.

Study-level findings and limits: Same-patient CSF and blood CD4+ T cell clonotypes included HCRT-specific and TRIB2-specific autoreactive ones.

Some clones are missing from TCRdb's copy, which holds only in-frame ones; the method was immunoSEQ multiplex PCR. The table lists approximately 30,000 clones, 80% to 90% of them singletons. The chain links TRBV27 to TRBJ1-2, with 7 bases matching TRBD1. The TCR sequence derives from a human donor with narcolepsy. Input material: CD45RA- memory CD4+ T cells from PBMCs. The CDR3 sequence is CASSSRTGQAGNYGYTF. CDR3 nucleotides: TGTGCCAGCAGTTCTCGGACAGGTCAGGCGGGTAACTATGGCTACACCTTC.